What follows are 2 T cell receptor beta chains derived from one specimen sequenced in a study of T cell repertoires in cytomegalovirus infection. Their target antigens are unknown. In TCRdb, the reads were re-called with MiXCR into one record per CDR3 protein. Seen here are 100,000 or so distinct CDR3 sequences, about 31% observed once, and the top ten hold 71%. The specimen comprised CD8+ T cells from cultured PBMCs, sampled from culture after CMV antigen stimulation. Receptor source: a human donor in good health (CMV status not recorded). Some clones in this sample may be carry-over from other donors' samples.

Notes on this clonotype: The junction shows a germline mismatch at one end, possibly a read error. The chain carries TRBV7-2 and TRBJ2-5; no definite D call. Germline loops: CDR1 SGHTA, CDR2 FQGNSA. The CDR3 is made up of 15 amino acids. For the CDR3, the DNA is TGTGCCAACAGCTTAGTTGGGCCAAGATTAGAGACCCAGTACTTC. It encodes CANSLVGPRLETQYF.

The rearrangement joins TRBV4-1 to TRBJ1-6; TRBD1 agrees at 7 bases. Germline CDR1 MGHRA, CDR2 YSYEKL. V dropped 4 bases and J dropped 0; count of bases not matched to a gene: 3. The CDR3 extends over 16 amino acids. For the CDR3, the DNA is TGCGCCAGCAGCCGGGACAGCAGCTCCTATAATTCACCCCTCCACTTT. As protein: CASSRDSSSYNSPLHF.